Below, 14 T cell receptor beta chains from the same sample are listed, as sequenced in a study of T cells in localized non-small cell lung cancer. The assay was immunoSEQ multiplex PCR, and TCRdb's table has in-frame clones only and misses some. This table has some 9,600 clones, about 90% appearing once. The source material was peripheral blood, sampled before any cancer treatment. The receptors come from a male donor at least 60 years old with stage III squamous cell lung carcinoma.

The chain is built from TRBV30 and TRBJ2-1; TRBD2 might be the D (6 bases). Germline V gives CDR1 GTSNPN, CDR2 SVGIG (reference sequence). The CDR3 totals 14 residues. The V gene lost 8 bases and the J gene lost 3 bases, with 17 bases spanning the gap. As DNA, the CDR3 is TGTGCCGGGTTGGGGGGTAAAAACTACAATGAGCAGTTCTTC. Translating gives CAGLGGKNYNEQFF.

This clone occurred once. The gene calls are TRBV19 and TRBJ2-6, with D uncertain. CDR3 length: 13 residues. V was clipped by 7 bases and J by 4 bases, with 8 bases between them. The germline CDR1 and CDR2 sequences are LNHDA and SQIVND (reference sequence). CDR3 loop: CASTPWGANVLTF. The CDR3 nucleotides read TGTGCCAGTACCCCGTGGGGGGCCAACGTCCTGACTTTC.

The genes are TRBV2 and TRBJ1-5, with 7 bases that match TRBD1. Germline V gene sequence: CDR1 SNHLY, CDR2 FYNNEI. The V segment lost 6 bases and the J segment 5 bases; nucleotides outside the gene matches: 10. The CDR3 totals 15 residues. The CDR3 spells CASSLNRDSHQPQHF. As DNA, the CDR3 is TGTGCCAGCAGCCTAAATCGGGACAGTCATCAGCCCCAGCATTTT.

The chain combines TRBV5-4 with TRBJ2-5, with 7 bases matching TRBD2. With V trimmed by 6 bases and J by 0 bases, 14 bases remained unmatched. Germline V gene lookup returns CDR1 SGHNT and CDR2 YYREEE (reference sequence). The CDR3 runs 17 residues. The DNA for the CDR3 is TGTGCCAGCACCCTCCTAGGAGCGGGAAAGTACCAAGAGACCCAGTACTTC. Translating gives CASTLLGAGKYQETQYF.

The chain recombines TRBV4-3 with TRBJ2-7; 8 bases align to TRBD1. Germline V gene sequence: CDR1 LGHNA, CDR2 YSLEER. J lost 4 bases, V lost 4 bases, and 9 bases had no gene match. This CDR3 spans 15 amino acids. The CDR3 sequence: CASSRAWDRIYEQYF. The CDR3 nucleotides read TGCGCCAGCAGCCGCGCCTGGGACAGGATTTACGAGCAGTACTTC.

The gene calls are TRBV5-1 and TRBJ1-6; a weak D match, TRBD1 (5 bases). This CDR3 contains 16 residues. Trimming removed 2 bases at V and 8 bases at J, with 17 bases between. Germline CDR1 and CDR2: SGHRS and YFSETQ. The CDR3 loop is CASSFTGTFYDSPLHF. CDR3 DNA: TGCGCCAGCAGCTTCACCGGGACCTTTTACGATTCACCCCTCCACTTT.

The J gene is TRBJ2-2, the V gene TRBV4-1, with unresolved D. Between the trimmed V and J ends, which lost 0 bases and 1 base, there was a span of 6 bases. This CDR3 has 15 amino acids. Germline loops: CDR1 MGHRA, CDR2 YSYEKL. The CDR3 region is CASSQDTQNTGELFF. The CDR3, as DNA: TGCGCCAGCAGCCAAGATACGCAGAACACCGGGGAGCTGTTTTTT.

The rearrangement links TRBV7-9 to TRBJ1-5; no firm D call. This CDR3 comprises 15 residues. The V end was cut by 2 bases, the J end by 0 bases, with 8 bases between. Germline CDR1 reads SEHNR; CDR2 reads FQNEAQ (reference sequence). The CDR3 coding sequence is TGTGCCAGCAGCTTAAGTAGGGATAGCAATCAGCCCCAGCATTTT. It translates to CASSLSRDSNQPQHF.

This clone appeared once. This chain uses TRBV12-5 with TRBJ2-2; 7 bases match TRBD1. The CDR3 runs 14 residues. V lost 5 bases to trimming and J lost 6 bases; unmatched junction nucleotides: 6. Germline CDR1 reads LGHNT; CDR2 reads FRNRAP. In DNA form, the CDR3 reads TGTGCTAGTGGTCGCGGGCAGGGGGCCGGGGAGCTGTTTTTT. It specifies CASGRGQGAGELFF.

This sequence joins TRBV9 and TRBJ1-5; D might be TRBD1 (5 bases). The CDR3 is made up of 14 amino acids. V dropped 0 bases and J dropped 7 bases, with 11 bases sitting between them. Per the germline V gene, CDR1 is SGDLS and CDR2 is YYNGEE. CDR3 nucleotides: TGTGCCAGCAGCGTAGGAGGGGTCGGACAGCCCCAGCATTTT. Translating gives CASSVGGVGQPQHF. Full variable domain (remainder filled in from reference TRBV9 and TRBJ1-5): DSGVTQTPKHLITATGQRVTLRCSPRSGDLSVYWYQQSLDQGLQFLIQYYNGEERAKGNILERFSAQQFPDLHSELNLSSLELGDSALYFCASSVGGVGQPQHFGDGTRLSIL.

This chain joins TRBV5-4 and TRBJ2-5, with TRBD2 matching 10 bases. This CDR3 is 18 amino acids long. CDR1 and CDR2 (germline): SGHNT, YYREEE (reference sequence). V lost 4 bases and J lost 5; bases outside the gene matches: 17. The CDR3 sequence: CASSAPSAVAGGRETQYF. The DNA for the CDR3 is TGTGCCAGCAGCGCCCCCTCGGCGGTAGCGGGGGGTAGGGAGACCCAGTACTTC.

The chain uses TRBV5-1 and TRBJ1-1; 7 bases match TRBD1. The J segment lost 6 bases and the V segment lost 4 bases, leaving 9 bases of the junction unmatched. Looked up from germline, CDR1 is SGHRS and CDR2 is YFSETQ. The CDR3 has 14 amino acids. CDR3 protein: CASSEQGMGAEAFF. The CDR3 DNA sequence: TGCGCCAGCAGCGAACAGGGGATGGGGGCTGAAGCTTTCTTT.

The gene calls are TRBV19 and TRBJ2-3, with 7 nucleotides matching TRBD1. Germline CDR1 and CDR2: LNHDA and SQIVND (reference sequence). The V gene end was trimmed by 3 bases and the J gene end by 1 base; junction bases not matched to a gene: 4. This CDR3 is 15 amino acids long. The CDR3: CASSIPTGGTDTQYF. The DNA of the CDR3 is TGTGCCAGTAGTATCCCAACAGGGGGCACAGATACGCAGTATTTT.

The chain uses TRBV2 and TRBJ2-5, with 8 bases aligning to TRBD1. The trim removed 6 bases at V and 3 bases at J, leaving 12 bases unmatched. Germline CDR1 is SNHLY and CDR2 is FYNNEI. The CDR3 spans 16 residues. The CDR3 here is CASSDPPTGEKETQYF. Here the CDR3 DNA reads TGTGCCAGCAGCGACCCACCGACAGGGGAAAAAGAGACCCAGTACTTC. The whole variable domain, filled in from reference TRBV2 and TRBJ2-5, reads EPEVTQTPSHQVTQMGQEVILRCVPISNHLYFYWYRQILGQKVEFLVSFYNNEISEKSEIFDDQFSVERPDGSNFTLKIRSTKLEDSAMYFCASSDPPTGEKETQYFGPGTRLLVL.